The 21 T cell receptor beta chains presented below share a single source sample, sequenced in a study of T cell repertoires in cytomegalovirus infection. One entry per CDR3 protein, called by TCRdb with MiXCR from the reads. The data show a few hundred thousand distinct CDR3 sequences, about 13% seen once. Sequenced material: PBMCs. The receptors come from a human donor in good health (CMV status not recorded). Some clones in this sample may be carry-over from other donors' samples.

V usage is TRBV12-5 and J usage is TRBJ1-5; the D is unclear. Germline values: CDR1 LGHNT, CDR2 FRNRAP. The CDR3 is 16 amino acids. Trimming left V 1 base short and J 5 bases short, with 15 bases between. The CDR3 DNA reads as TGTGCTAGTGGTTTGGCGCCGGGCCCGGGAGATCAGCCCCAGCATTTT. Residues: CASGLAPGPGDQPQHF.

The rearrangement uses TRBV4-2 and TRBJ2-7; D is tentatively TRBD1 or TRBD2 (6 bases each). The CDR3 runs to 14 residues. Deletions cut 0 bases from V and 3 bases from J, with 9 bases between. Germline V gives CDR1 LGHNA, CDR2 YNFKEQ. CDR3 nucleotide sequence: TGTGCCAGCAGCCAAGATGGGGGGCTCTACGAGCAGTACTTC. Amino acid sequence: CASSQDGGLYEQYF.

This clonotype was detected ten times or more. The chain has TRBV28 and TRBJ2-2, with D possibly matching TRBD2 (5 bases). The CDR3 extends over 15 amino acids. Trimming took 2 bases from V and 5 from J, leaving 12 bases between them. Looked up from germline, CDR1 is MDHEN and CDR2 is SYDVKM. CDR3 DNA sequence: TGTGCCAGCAGTTTACCTGGGGAGAGGACCGGGGAGCTGTTTTTT. Amino acids: CASSLPGERTGELFF.

The chain links TRBV6-2 or TRBV6-3 to TRBJ2-7; 7 bases line up with TRBD1. Germline trimming cut 5 bases from V and 0 bases from J; bases unmatched to any gene: 10. The CDR3 has 16 residues. The germline V gene has CDR1 MNHEY and CDR2 SVGEGT. CDR3 loop: CASSIFRGQSSYEQYF. DNA for the CDR3: TGTGCCAGCAGTATCTTTAGGGGGCAGAGCTCCTACGAGCAGTACTTC.

This clonotype showed up many times. The chain joins TRBV7-2 to TRBJ2-5, with TRBD2 matching over 11 bases. V lost 5 bases, J lost 5 bases, and 7 bases stayed unmatched. The CDR3 is 15 amino acids. Germline values: CDR1 SGHTA, CDR2 FQGNSA. The CDR3 protein is CASSQTSGDWETQYF. The CDR3 DNA reads TGTGCCAGCAGCCAGACTAGCGGGGACTGGGAGACCCAGTACTTC.

This clonotype was detected ten times or more. CDR3 in amino acids: CASSLQRGTEAFF. DNA of the CDR3: TGTGCCAGCAGCTTACAACGGGGCACTGAAGCTTTCTTT. V and J are TRBV7-2 and TRBJ1-1; D not resolved. Germline values: CDR1 SGHTA, CDR2 FQGNSA. V was cut by 2 bases and J by 4 bases, with 8 bases left in between. The CDR3 is 13 residues long.

In this sample, this clonotype turned up many times. The chain joins TRBV7-6 to TRBJ2-2; D gene uncertain. This CDR3 contains 15 residues. Germline lookup yields CDR1 SGHVS and CDR2 FNYEAQ. The V end was cut by 5 bases, the J end by 5 bases, with 15 bases between. The CDR3 is CASSAPYRGTGELFF. CDR3 DNA sequence: TGTGCCAGCAGCGCCCCCTACCGCGGAACCGGGGAGCTGTTTTTT.

This clonotype was picked up a small number of times. This chain uses TRBV29-1 with TRBJ2-7; 7 positions agree with TRBD2. The V gene end was trimmed by 6 bases and the J gene end by 2 bases; junction bases not matched to a gene: 7. Germline V gene sequence: CDR1 SQVTM, CDR2 ANQGSEA. The CDR3 has 13 residues. The CDR3 DNA sequence: TGCAGCGTCGGGGGGACTTCGACCTACGAGCAGTACTTC. Its protein product is CSVGGTSTYEQYF.

This clonotype has a handful of counts. The genes are TRBV4-1 and TRBJ2-5; a weak D match, TRBD1 (6 bases). The V end was cut by 1 base, the J end by 0 bases, with 15 bases between. Germline CDR1 and CDR2: MGHRA and YSYEKL. The CDR3 loop spans 17 amino acids. The CDR3 bases are TGCGCCAGCAGCCAAGCAGGGGAAGGCAGGGACCAAGAGACCCAGTACTTC. It is translated as CASSQAGEGRDQETQYF.

This sequence joins TRBV3-1 and TRBJ2-1; 9 nucleotides line up with TRBD1. Looked up from germline, CDR1 is LGHDT and CDR2 is YNNKEL (reference sequence). The CDR3 is 15 residues long. Trimming removed 5 bases from V and 3 bases from J; junction bases left unmatched: 5. The CDR3 is CASSLGQGHYNEQFF. CDR3 nucleotides: TGTGCCAGCAGCTTAGGACAGGGGCACTACAATGAGCAGTTCTTC.

There are many counts of this clonotype. This rearrangement joins TRBV7-3 to TRBJ2-3, with a tentative D call TRBD2 (7 bases). The CDR3 covers 15 residues. Looked up from germline, CDR1 is SGHTA and CDR2 is FQGTGA. Deletions cut 3 bases from V and 4 bases from J, with 14 bases between. The CDR3 loop is CASSFGMGGPDTQYF. CDR3 in DNA: TGTGCCAGCAGCTTCGGCATGGGGGGGCCAGATACGCAGTATTTT.

This clonotype was seen many times. The V call is TRBV11-2, the J call TRBJ2-5, with D possibly TRBD2 on 6 matching bases. The CDR3 spans 16 residues. Germline V gene data show CDR1 as SGHAT and CDR2 as FQNNGV. The V and J ends lost 5 bases and 4 bases respectively, with 20 bases between them. The CDR3 DNA reads as TGTGCCAGCAGCCCCGGGAGCGCGAGGGAGCGAGAGACCCAGTACTTC. This sequence encodes CASSPGSARERETQYF.

The genes are TRBV4-3 and TRBJ2-7; a weak D match, TRBD2 (5 bases). This CDR3 spans 15 amino acids. The V gene lost 0 bases and the J gene lost 3 bases, with 12 bases spanning the gap. The germline gives CDR1 LGHNA, CDR2 YSLEER. The CDR3 loop reads CASSQDRTVGYEQYF. For the CDR3, the DNA is TGCGCCAGCAGCCAAGATCGGACTGTGGGCTACGAGCAGTACTTC.

This clonotype was counted a single time. The junction and the germline gene differ at one end; a read error may be behind it. The chain links TRBV7-9 to TRBJ2-3; 7 bases align to TRBD2. The length of the CDR3 is 13 residues. Per germline, CDR1 SEHNR and CDR2 FQNEAQ (reference sequence). CDR3 DNA: TGTGTCAGCGGGGTGTTTGGCACAGATACGCAGTATTTT. Translated, it gives CVSGVFGTDTQYF.

V usage is TRBV6-2 or TRBV6-3 and J usage is TRBJ2-7; TRBD1 matches 8 bases. CDR3 length: 11 residues. V shed 5 bases and J 6 bases; nucleotides not matched to a gene: 0. Germline assignment: CDR1 MNHEY and CDR2 SVGEGT. The DNA of the CDR3 is TGTGCCAGCAGTGACAGGGGCGAGCAGTACTTC. Translated, it gives CASSDRGEQYF.

The genes are TRBV20-1 and TRBJ1-1, with no clear D. The V gene lost 0 bases and the J gene lost 2 bases, with 13 bases spanning the gap. Germline V gives CDR1 DFQATT, CDR2 SNEGSKA (reference sequence). This CDR3 has 15 residues. CDR3 loop: CSARDHQILNTEAFF. DNA of the CDR3: TGCAGTGCTAGAGATCATCAGATACTCAACACTGAAGCTTTCTTT.

This chain links TRBV20-1 with TRBJ1-1, with D tentatively TRBD1 (5 bases). Germline loops: CDR1 DFQATT, CDR2 SNEGSKA (reference sequence). The ends were cut back, 1 base at V and 5 bases at J, with 14 bases in the middle. The CDR3 contains 14 residues. This CDR3 reads CSARGGPRGTEAFF. CDR3 DNA sequence: TGCAGTGCTAGAGGGGGCCCGCGGGGAACTGAAGCTTTCTTT.

The chain joins TRBV7-9 to TRBJ1-2; D unresolved. The V end was cut by 8 bases, the J end by 6 bases, with 13 bases between. CDR3 size: 12 residues. CDR1 is SEHNR and CDR2 is FQNEAQ in the germline V gene (reference sequence). CDR3 nucleotides: TGTGCCAGCGGCCGAGATGTGGATGGCTACACCTTC. Amino acids: CASGRDVDGYTF.

This clonotype has a count of ten or more. Its ends do not fully match the called genes, so a read error is possible. The V call is TRBV7-7, the J call TRBJ1-5; no definite D call. The CDR3 runs 14 residues. CDR1 and CDR2 from the germline V gene are SSHAT and FNYEAQ (reference sequence). CDR3 nucleotide sequence: TGTGCTAGCAGCTTGAAGTGGACGTATCAGCCCCAGCATTTT. Its protein is CASSLKWTYQPQHF.

The J gene is TRBJ2-7, the V gene TRBV18; perhaps TRBD1 as D (5 bases). Trimming cost V 2 bases and J 3 bases, with 11 bases left between them. The CDR3 totals 14 residues. The germline gives CDR1 KGHSH, CDR2 LQKENI. The CDR3 sequence: CASSPIPGFYEQYF. CDR3 sequence (DNA): TGTGCCAGCTCACCAATACCAGGGTTCTACGAGCAGTACTTC.

CDR3: CASSLDGRGHDEQYF. The CDR3 DNA sequence: TGCGCCAGCAGCTTGGACGGCAGGGGGCACGACGAGCAGTACTTC. The V gene is TRBV5-1, the J gene TRBJ2-7; 8 bases align to TRBD1. Looked up from germline, CDR1 is SGHRS and CDR2 is YFSETQ. The V gene end was trimmed by 0 bases and the J gene end by 5 bases; junction bases not matched to a gene: 7. CDR3 length: 15 residues.